This record looks at one TCR beta chain sequence and its context. Its antigen is unidentified. This entry is derived from a study of graft-versus-host responses after intestinal transplantation. Findings and limits, study-wide: Those patients showing graft-donor T cell macrochimerism displayed high graft-versus-host to host-versus-graft clonal ratios in allografts. Marrow from the recipient contained GvH clones, some of which had appeared first in ileum or blood.

Sequencing was performed with immunoSEQ multiplex PCR; in TCRdb, only in-frame clones are kept and a portion is missing. Among about 70,000 clones, about 90% were seen once, and the ten largest hold 4% to 5%. The CDR3 is 15 residues long. V trimming: 0 bases; J trimming: 5 bases; junction bases outside the gene matches: 5. The germline V gene encodes CDR1 MNHEY and CDR2 SVGAGI. The chain has TRBV6-5 and TRBJ2-5; 8 positions agree with TRBD2. This specimen consisted of unstimulated CD8+ T cells sorted from spleen or lymph node cells, obtained before transplant. This receptor was taken from a human donor who was the organ donor for an intestinal transplant. CDR3 nucleotides: TGTGCCAGCAGTTACTCAGTTAGCGGGGCGGAGACCCAGTACTTC. Protein sequence: CASSYSVSGAETQYF.